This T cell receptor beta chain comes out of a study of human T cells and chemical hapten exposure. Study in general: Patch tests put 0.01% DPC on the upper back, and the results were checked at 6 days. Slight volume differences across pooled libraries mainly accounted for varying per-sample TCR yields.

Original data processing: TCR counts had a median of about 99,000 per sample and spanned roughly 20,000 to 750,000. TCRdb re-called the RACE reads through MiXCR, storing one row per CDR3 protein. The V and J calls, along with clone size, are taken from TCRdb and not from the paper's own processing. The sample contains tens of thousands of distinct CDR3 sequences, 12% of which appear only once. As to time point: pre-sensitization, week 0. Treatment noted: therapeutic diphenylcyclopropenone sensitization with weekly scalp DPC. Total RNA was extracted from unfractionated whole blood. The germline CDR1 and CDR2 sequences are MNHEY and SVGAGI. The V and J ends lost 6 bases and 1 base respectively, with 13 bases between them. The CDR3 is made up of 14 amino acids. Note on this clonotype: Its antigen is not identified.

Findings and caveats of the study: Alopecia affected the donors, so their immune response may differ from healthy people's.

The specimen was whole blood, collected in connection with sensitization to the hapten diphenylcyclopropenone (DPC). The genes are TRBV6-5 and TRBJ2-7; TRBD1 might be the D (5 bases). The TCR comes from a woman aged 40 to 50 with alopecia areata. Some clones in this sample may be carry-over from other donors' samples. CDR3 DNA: TGTGCCAGCAGCCAAAGACAGAGATCCTACGAGCAGTACTTC. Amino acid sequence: CASSQRQRSYEQYF.